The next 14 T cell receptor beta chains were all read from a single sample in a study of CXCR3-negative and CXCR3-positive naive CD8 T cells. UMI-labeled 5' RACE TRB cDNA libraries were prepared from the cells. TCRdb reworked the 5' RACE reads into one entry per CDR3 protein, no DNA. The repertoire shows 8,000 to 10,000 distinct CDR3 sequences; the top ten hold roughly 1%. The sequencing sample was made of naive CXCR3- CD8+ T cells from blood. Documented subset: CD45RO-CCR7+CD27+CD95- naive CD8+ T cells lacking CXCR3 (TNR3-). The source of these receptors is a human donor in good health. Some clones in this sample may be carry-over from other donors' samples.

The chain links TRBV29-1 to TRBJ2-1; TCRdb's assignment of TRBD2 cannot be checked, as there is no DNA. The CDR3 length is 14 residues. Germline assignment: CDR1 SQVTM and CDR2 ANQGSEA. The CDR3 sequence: CSVESHREDNEQFF.

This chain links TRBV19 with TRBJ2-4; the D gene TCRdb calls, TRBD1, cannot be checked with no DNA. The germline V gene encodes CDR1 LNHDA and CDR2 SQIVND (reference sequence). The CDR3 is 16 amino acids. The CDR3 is CASSIVSGDTGNIQYF.

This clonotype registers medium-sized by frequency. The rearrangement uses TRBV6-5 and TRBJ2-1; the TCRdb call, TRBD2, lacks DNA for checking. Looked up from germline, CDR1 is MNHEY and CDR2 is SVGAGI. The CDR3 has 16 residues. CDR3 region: CASSYLAGSSYNEQFF.

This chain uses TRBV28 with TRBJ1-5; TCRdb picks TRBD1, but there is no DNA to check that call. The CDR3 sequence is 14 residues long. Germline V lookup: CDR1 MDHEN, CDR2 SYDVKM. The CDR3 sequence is CASLDRTGNQPQHF.

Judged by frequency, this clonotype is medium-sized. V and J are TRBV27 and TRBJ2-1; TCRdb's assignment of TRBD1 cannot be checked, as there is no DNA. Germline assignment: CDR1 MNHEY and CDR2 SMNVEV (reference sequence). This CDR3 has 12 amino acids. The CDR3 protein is CASSPPGYEQFF.

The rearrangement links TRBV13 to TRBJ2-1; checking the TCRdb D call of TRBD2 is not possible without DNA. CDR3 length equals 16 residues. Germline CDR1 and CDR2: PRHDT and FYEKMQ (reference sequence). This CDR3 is CASSDSSTSERNEQFF.

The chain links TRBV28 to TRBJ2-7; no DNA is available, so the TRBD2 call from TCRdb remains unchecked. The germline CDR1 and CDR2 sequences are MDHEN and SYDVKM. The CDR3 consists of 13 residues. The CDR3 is CATRGTSSYEQYF.

The CDR3 is CAISEASGGQFF. The rearrangement links TRBV10-3 to TRBJ2-1; the TRBD1 assignment by TCRdb is unverifiable without DNA. CDR1 and CDR2 (germline): ENHRY, SYGVKD. The CDR3 runs to 12 residues.

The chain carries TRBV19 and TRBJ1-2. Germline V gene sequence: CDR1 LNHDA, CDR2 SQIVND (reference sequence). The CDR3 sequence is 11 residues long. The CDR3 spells CASSLYYGYTF.

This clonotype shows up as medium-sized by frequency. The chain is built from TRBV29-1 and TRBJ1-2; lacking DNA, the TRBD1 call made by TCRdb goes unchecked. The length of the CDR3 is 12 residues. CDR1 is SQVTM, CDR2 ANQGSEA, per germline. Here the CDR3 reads CSVEEGLYGYTF.

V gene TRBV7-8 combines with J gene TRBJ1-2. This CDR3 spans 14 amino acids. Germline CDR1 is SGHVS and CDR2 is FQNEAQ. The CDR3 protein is CASSLSRTNYGYTF.

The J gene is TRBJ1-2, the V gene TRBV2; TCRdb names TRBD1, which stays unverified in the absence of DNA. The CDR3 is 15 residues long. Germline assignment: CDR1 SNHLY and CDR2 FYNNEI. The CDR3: CASSEHRQGPYGYTF.

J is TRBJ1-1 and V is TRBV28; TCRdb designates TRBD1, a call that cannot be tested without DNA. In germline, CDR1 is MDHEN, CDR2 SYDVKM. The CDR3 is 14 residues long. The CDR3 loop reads CASSMLTGNTEAFF.

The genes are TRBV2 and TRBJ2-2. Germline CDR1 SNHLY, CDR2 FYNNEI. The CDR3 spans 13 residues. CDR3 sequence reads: CASTIGGTGELFF.